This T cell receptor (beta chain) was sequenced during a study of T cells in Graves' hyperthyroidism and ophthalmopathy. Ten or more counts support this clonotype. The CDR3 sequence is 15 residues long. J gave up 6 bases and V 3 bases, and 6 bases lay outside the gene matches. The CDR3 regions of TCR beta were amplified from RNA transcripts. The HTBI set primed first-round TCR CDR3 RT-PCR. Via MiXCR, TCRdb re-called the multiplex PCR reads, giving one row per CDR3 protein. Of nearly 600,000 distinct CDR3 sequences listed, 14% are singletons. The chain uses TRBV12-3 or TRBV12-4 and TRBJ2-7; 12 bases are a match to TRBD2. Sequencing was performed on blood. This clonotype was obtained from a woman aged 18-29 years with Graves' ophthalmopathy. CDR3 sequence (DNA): TGTGCCAGCAGTTTCGTGGCTAGCGGGAGGGGCGAGCAGTACTTC. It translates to CASSFVASGRGEQYF.